This TCR beta chain was identified during a study of cytomegalovirus exposure and HLA in healthy donors. This PCR relied on a set of 60 Vbeta primers and 13 Jbeta primers. The assay was immunoSEQ multiplex PCR, and TCRdb's table has in-frame clones only and misses some. The sample lists 150,000 to 200,000 clones, over 75% occurring once. This CDR3 spans 13 amino acids. V was trimmed by 7 bases and J by 4 bases, leaving 16 bases between them. Germline V gives CDR1 GTSNPN, CDR2 SVGIG (reference sequence). Findings and caveats of the study: The authors excluded some V segments, including TRBV6-2 and TRBV6-3, as indistinguishable. The authors listed some 160 TCR beta chains as cytomegalovirus-associated.

This clone was seen only once. Antigen unknown. This rearrangement joins TRBV30 to TRBJ1-1; TRBD1 might be the D (6 bases). The sample was PBMCs. The sequence derives from a young man in good health and CMV-seropositive. The CDR3: CASRWGPSTEAFF. CDR3 sequence (DNA): TGTGCCTCGAGGTGGGGGCCATCCACTGAAGCTTTCTTT.